Listed below are T cell receptor beta chains from one sample, sequenced in a study of blood T cell repertoires in COVID-19. The table came from immunoSEQ multiplex PCR; TCRdb's copy has only in-frame clones and leaves some out. The sample has more than 85,000 clones; roughly 80% are singletons. Material for sequencing was peripheral blood. These receptor sequences come from an older woman with acute or convalescent COVID-19. The CDR3 runs from the conserved cysteine through the conserved F or W. The D gene is left open where the match is weak. Size is omitted from some rows. Given values are once, few, many or a class for expanded clones.

.	TRBV30	TRBJ2-7	14	.	CAWKGLAPTYEQYF	TGTGCCTGGAAGGGGCTAGCGCCGACCTACGAGCAGTACTTC
TRBD1	TRBV7-6	TRBJ2-2	15	.	CASRYQGTGTGELFF	TGTGCCAGCAGATACCAAGGGACAGGGACCGGGGAGCTGTTTTTT
.	TRBV13	TRBJ2-1	13	.	CASSLGRGNEQFF	TGTGCCAGCAGCTTGGGTAGGGGAAATGAGCAGTTCTTC
TRBD1	TRBV30	TRBJ2-3	15	.	CAWRRQGFGTDTQYF	TGTGCCTGGCGACGACAGGGGTTTGGCACAGATACGCAGTATTTT
.	TRBV6-5	TRBJ2-5	15	.	CASSKNGRIEETQYF	TGTGCCAGCAGTAAGAATGGCCGTATCGAAGAGACCCAGTACTTC
.	TRBV28	TRBJ1-3	16	.	CASSFNRVGSGNTIYF	TGTGCCAGCAGTTTCAACAGGGTCGGGTCTGGAAACACCATATATTTT
.	TRBV7-9	TRBJ1-4	15	.	CASSLRDTNGEKLFF	TGTGCCAGCAGCCTCCGGGACACCAATGGGGAAAAACTGTTTTTT
.	TRBV3-1/TRBV3-2	TRBJ2-6	15	.	CASSQELAGANVLTF	TGTGCCAGCAGCCAAGAGTTAGCTGGGGCCAACGTCCTGACTTTC
.	TRBV5-4	TRBJ2-2	15	.	CASSLERAYTGELFF	TGTGCCAGCAGCTTGGAGAGGGCTTACACCGGGGAGCTGTTTTTT
TRBD2	TRBV24-1	TRBJ2-7	20	.	CATSDHGLAGRRRSEYEQYF	TGTGCCACCAGTGATCATGGACTAGCGGGCCGACGTCGATCAGAGTACGAGCAGTACTTC
TRBD1	TRBV9	TRBJ2-1	16	.	CASSRSGTGPYNEQFF	TGTGCCAGCAGCCGATCCGGGACAGGGCCCTACAATGAGCAGTTCTTC
TRBD1	TRBV14	TRBJ2-2	15	.	CASSHRQGSTGELFF	TGTGCCAGCAGCCACCGACAGGGTAGCACCGGGGAGCTGTTTTTT
.	TRBV3-1/TRBV3-2	TRBJ1-2	16	.	CANPTVFRPANYGYTF	TGTGCCAACCCGACAGTATTTAGACCCGCTAACTATGGCTACACCTTC
.	TRBV5-1	TRBJ2-3	14	few	CASSLGRGEDTQYF	TGCGCCAGCAGCTTGGGCAGGGGGGAGGATACGCAGTATTTT
TRBD1	TRBV5-1	TRBJ1-3	19	once	CASSPGTGGLRASGNTIYF	TGCGCCAGCAGCCCCGGGACAGGGGGTCTGAGAGCTTCTGGAAACACCATATATTTT
.	TRBV29-1	TRBJ2-3	12	.	CSVAGDTDTQYF	TGCAGCGTTGCAGGGGACACAGATACGCAGTATTTT
TRBD2	TRBV4-2	TRBJ2-2	15	.	CASGLAGEGTGELFF	TGTGCCAGCGGACTAGCGGGGGAGGGAACCGGGGAGCTGTTTTTT
.	TRBV12-5	TRBJ1-1	13	.	CASGLVLDSGAFF	TGTGCTAGTGGTTTGGTCCTCGACTCGGGAGCTTTCTTT
.	TRBV5-1	TRBJ2-7	14	.	CASSLGRTVYEQYF	TGCGCCAGCAGCTTGGGTCGGACAGTCTACGAGCAGTACTTC
TRBD2	TRBV5-1	TRBJ2-7	15	few	CASSLGTMGSYEQYF	TGCGCCAGCAGCTTAGGGACTATGGGCTCCTACGAGCAGTACTTC
.	TRBV2	TRBJ1-1	11	.	CASRGVVEAFF	TGTGCCAGCAGGGGAGTGGTGGAAGCTTTCTTT
.	TRBV11-2	TRBJ1-4	18	few	CASSLGRRVLATNEKLFF	TGTGCCAGCAGCTTAGGCCGACGGGTTCTTGCAACTAATGAAAAACTGTTTTTT
TRBD1	TRBV7-2	TRBJ2-7	15	.	CASSLGDRVSYEQYF	TGTGCCAGCAGCTTGGGTGACAGGGTATCCTACGAGCAGTACTTC
.	TRBV24-1	TRBJ2-2	17	.	CATSDLVQGGITGELFF	TGTGCCACCAGTGATTTAGTTCAGGGGGGAATCACCGGGGAGCTGTTTTTT
.	TRBV5-4	TRBJ1-1	13	.	CASSSYLNTEAFF	TGTGCCAGCAGCTCGTACCTAAACACTGAAGCTTTCTTT
.	TRBV3-1/TRBV3-2	TRBJ2-1	13	.	CASRGLELGEQFF	TGTGCCAGCAGGGGACTTGAGTTGGGTGAGCAGTTCTTC
.	TRBV24-1	TRBJ1-2	12	.	CATSDSAEGYTF	TGTGCCACCAGTGATTCGGCGGAGGGCTACACCTTC
TRBD2	TRBV30	TRBJ2-6	20	.	CAWKGTSGGPASSGANVLTF	TGTGCCTGGAAGGGGACTAGCGGGGGGCCCGCTAGCTCTGGGGCCAACGTCCTGACTTTC
TRBD1	TRBV27	TRBJ2-5	15	.	CASSIGTGAKETQYF	TGTGCCAGCAGTATCGGGACAGGGGCTAAAGAGACCCAGTACTTC
TRBD1	TRBV7-8	TRBJ1-2	15	many	CASSLGTGGDYGYTF	TGTGCCAGCAGCTTAGGGACAGGGGGTGACTATGGCTACACCTTC
.	TRBV19	TRBJ2-3	16	.	CASTMVGSSTTDTQYF	TGTGCCAGTACCATGGTTGGTAGCTCTACCACAGATACGCAGTATTTT
TRBD1	TRBV6-6	TRBJ2-7	14	.	CASSFGQGGYEQYF	TGTGCCAGCAGCTTCGGACAGGGGGGCTACGAGCAGTACTTC
.	TRBV7-6	TRBJ1-1	12	.	CASSSLGTEAFF	TGTGCCAGCAGCTCCCTCGGGACTGAAGCTTTCTTT
TRBD1	TRBV29-1	TRBJ1-1	13	.	CSVGQGRVTEAFF	TGCAGCGTTGGACAGGGGAGGGTCACTGAAGCTTTCTTT